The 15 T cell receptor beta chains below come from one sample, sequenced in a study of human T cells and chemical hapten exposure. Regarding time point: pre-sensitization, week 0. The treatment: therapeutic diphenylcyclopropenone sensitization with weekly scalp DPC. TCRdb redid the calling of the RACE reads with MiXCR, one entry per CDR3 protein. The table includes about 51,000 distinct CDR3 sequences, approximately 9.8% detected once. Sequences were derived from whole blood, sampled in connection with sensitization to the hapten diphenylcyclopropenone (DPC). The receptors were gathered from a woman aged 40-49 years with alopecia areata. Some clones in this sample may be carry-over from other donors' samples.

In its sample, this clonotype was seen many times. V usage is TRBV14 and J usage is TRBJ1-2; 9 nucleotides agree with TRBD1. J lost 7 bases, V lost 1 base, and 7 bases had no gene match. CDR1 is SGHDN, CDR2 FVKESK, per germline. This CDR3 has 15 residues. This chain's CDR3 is CASSQVTTGGFGYTF. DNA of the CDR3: TGTGCCAGCAGCCAAGTTACAACAGGGGGCTTTGGCTACACCTTC.

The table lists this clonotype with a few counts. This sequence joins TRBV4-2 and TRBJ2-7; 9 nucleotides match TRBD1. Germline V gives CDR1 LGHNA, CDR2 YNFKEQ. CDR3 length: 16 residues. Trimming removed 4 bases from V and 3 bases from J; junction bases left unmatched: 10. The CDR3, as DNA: TGTGCCAGCAGCCCCCGCCCGGGACAGGGATTCTACGAGCAGTACTTC. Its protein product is CASSPRPGQGFYEQYF.

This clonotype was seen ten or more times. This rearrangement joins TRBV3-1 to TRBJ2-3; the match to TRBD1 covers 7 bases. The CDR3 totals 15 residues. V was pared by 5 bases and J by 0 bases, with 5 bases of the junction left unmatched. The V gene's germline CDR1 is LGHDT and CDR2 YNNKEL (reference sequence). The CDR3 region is CASSEGQISTDTQYF. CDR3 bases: TGTGCCAGCAGCGAGGGACAGATCAGCACAGATACGCAGTATTTT.

The CDR3 sequence: CASSPGLAGGEQFF. CDR3 bases: TGTGCCAGCAGCCCGGGACTAGCGGGGGGTGAGCAGTTCTTC. V usage is TRBV3-1 and J usage is TRBJ2-1; TRBD2 aligns across 15 bases. Germline V CDR1 and CDR2: LGHDT, YNNKEL (reference sequence). J was trimmed by 9 bases and V by 4 bases; bases with no gene match: 1. This CDR3 comprises 14 residues.

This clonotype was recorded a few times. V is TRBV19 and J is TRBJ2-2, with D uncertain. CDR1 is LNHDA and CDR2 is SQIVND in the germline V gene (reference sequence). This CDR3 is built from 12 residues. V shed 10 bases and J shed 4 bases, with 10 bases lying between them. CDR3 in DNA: TGTGCCATCTGGCTCCCCACCGGGGAGCTGTTTTTT. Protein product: CAIWLPTGELFF.

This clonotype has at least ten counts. The CDR3 DNA is TGTGCCAGCAGCCCGGGAGGGCCAGATACGCAGTATTTT. This sequence encodes CASSPGGPDTQYF. The chain combines TRBV9 with TRBJ2-3; 8 bases match TRBD2. The length of the CDR3 is 13 residues. Germline-derived CDR1 and CDR2 are SGDLS and YYNGEE. The V and J ends lost 4 bases and 4 bases, in that order; junction bases with no gene match: 2. The full variable domain, completed using reference TRBV9 and TRBJ2-3, is DSGVTQTPKHLITATGQRVTLRCSPRSGDLSVYWYQQSLDQGLQFLIQYYNGEERAKGNILERFSAQQFPDLHSELNLSSLELGDSALYFCASSPGGPDTQYFGPGTRLTVL.

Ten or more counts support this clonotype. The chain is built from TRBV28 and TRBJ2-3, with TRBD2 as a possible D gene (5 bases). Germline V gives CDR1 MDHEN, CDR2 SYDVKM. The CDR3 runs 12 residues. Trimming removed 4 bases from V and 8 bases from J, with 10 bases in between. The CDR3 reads CASSSRGGTQYF. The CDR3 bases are TGTGCCAGCAGTTCTCGAGGAGGTACGCAGTATTTT.

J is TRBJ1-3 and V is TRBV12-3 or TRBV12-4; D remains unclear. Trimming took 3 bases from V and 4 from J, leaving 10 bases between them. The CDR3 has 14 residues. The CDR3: CASSFSGAGNTIYF. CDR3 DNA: TGTGCCAGCAGTTTCTCGGGTGCCGGAAACACCATATATTTT.

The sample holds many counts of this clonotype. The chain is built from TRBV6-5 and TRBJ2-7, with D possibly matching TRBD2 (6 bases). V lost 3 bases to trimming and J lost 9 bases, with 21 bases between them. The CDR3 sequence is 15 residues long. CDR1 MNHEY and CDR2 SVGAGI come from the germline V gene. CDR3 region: CASSYMGEAGWGQYF. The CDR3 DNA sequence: TGTGCCAGCAGTTATATGGGGGAAGCGGGCTGGGGGCAGTACTTC.

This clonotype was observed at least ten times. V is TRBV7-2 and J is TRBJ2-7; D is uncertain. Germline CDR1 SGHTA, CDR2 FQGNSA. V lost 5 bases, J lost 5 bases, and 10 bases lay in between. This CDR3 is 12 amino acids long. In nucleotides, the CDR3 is TGTGCCAGCAGCCCCGGGCTGAACGAGCAGTACTTC. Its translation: CASSPGLNEQYF.

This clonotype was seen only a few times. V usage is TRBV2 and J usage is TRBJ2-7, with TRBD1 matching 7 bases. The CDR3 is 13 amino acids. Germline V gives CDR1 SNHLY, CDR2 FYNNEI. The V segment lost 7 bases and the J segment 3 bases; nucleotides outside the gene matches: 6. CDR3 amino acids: CASNLDRLYEQYF. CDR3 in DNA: TGTGCCAGCAACTTGGACAGGCTCTACGAGCAGTACTTC. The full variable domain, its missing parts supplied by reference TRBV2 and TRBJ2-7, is EPEVTQTPSHQVTQMGQEVILRCVPISNHLYFYWYRQILGQKVEFLVSFYNNEISEKSEIFDDQFSVERPDGSNFTLKIRSTKLEDSAMYFCASNLDRLYEQYFGPGTRLTVT.

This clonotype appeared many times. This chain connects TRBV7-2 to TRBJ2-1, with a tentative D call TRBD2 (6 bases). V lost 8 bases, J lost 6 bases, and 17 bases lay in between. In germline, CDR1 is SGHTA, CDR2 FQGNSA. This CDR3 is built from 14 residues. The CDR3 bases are TGTGCCAGCTACTCTCGGTACGGGGGCAATGAGCAGTTCTTC. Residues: CASYSRYGGNEQFF.

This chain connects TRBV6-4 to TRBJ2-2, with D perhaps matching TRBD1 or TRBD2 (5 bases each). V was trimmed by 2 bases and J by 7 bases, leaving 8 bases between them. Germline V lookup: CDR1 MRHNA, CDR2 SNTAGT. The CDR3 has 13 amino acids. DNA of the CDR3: TGTGCCAGCAGTGACAGGGACGGCGGGGAGCTGTTTTTT. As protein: CASSDRDGGELFF.

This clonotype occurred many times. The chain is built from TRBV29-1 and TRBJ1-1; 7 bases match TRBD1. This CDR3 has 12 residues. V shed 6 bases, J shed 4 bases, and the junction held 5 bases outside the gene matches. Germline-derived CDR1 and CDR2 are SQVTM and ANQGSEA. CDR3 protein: CSVLDRATEAFF. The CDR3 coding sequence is TGCAGCGTACTAGACAGGGCCACTGAAGCTTTCTTT.

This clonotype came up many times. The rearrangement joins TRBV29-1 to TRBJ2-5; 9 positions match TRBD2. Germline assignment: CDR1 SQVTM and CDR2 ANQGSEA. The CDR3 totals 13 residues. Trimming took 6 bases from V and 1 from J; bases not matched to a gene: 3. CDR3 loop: CSVKRGAQETQYF. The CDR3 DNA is TGCAGCGTCAAGCGGGGGGCCCAAGAGACCCAGTACTTC.